These 32 T cell receptor beta chains were all obtained from the same sample, sequenced in a study of shared clonotypes between healthy human individuals (TCRdb year 2020). The library was prepared using the immunoSEQ multiplex PCR assay. Not all clones reach the TCRdb copy of this immuneACCESS table, which keeps in-frame sequences only. Checked studies attribute under half of the gap to unresolved V genes and leave the rest unexplained. A total of about 2 million clones appear in this sample, about 95% of them only once. The ten largest clonotypes hold 0.9% to 1.4% of the sample. For the CD8 naive samples, CD45RO-negative cells were positively selected for CCR7, yielding a CD45RA+CCR7+ population from which TemRA cells were excluded. Input material: naive CD8+ T cells sorted from blood. Read against the paper, the sample's cell subset or site label means: CD45RA+CCR7+. The source is a man younger than 35 in good health.

As for this clone: The sample holds other DNA sequences that translate to the same CDR3. This rearrangement joins TRBV7-9 to TRBJ2-7, with D hard to call. Deletions cut 1 base from V and 0 bases from J, with 7 bases between. The CDR3 runs to 14 residues. Per the germline V gene, CDR1 is SEHNR and CDR2 is FQNEAQ (reference sequence). The CDR3 DNA sequence: TGTGCCAGCAGCTTAGTAGGCAACTCCTACGAGCAGTACTTC. As protein: CASSLVGNSYEQYF.

In the case of this clone: The sample contains more than one DNA sequence encoding this CDR3. V usage is TRBV4-3 and J usage is TRBJ2-7, with TRBD2 as a possible D gene (5 bases). The germline V gene has CDR1 LGHNA and CDR2 YSLEER. The CDR3 length is 14 residues. The ends were cut back, 0 bases at V and 2 bases at J, with 8 bases in the middle. The CDR3 is CASSQEDGAYEQYF. The CDR3 DNA sequence: TGCGCCAGCAGCCAAGAGGACGGGGCCTACGAGCAGTACTTC.

V and J are TRBV2 and TRBJ2-4, with D possibly called TRBD1 or TRBD2 (5 bases each). V lost 6 bases and J lost 9, with 12 bases in between. The CDR3 is 12 residues long. Germline assignment: CDR1 SNHLY and CDR2 FYNNEI. CDR3 in amino acids: CASRDTSPIQYF. In nucleotides, the CDR3 is TGTGCCAGCAGGGACACTAGTCCCATTCAGTACTTC.

This rearrangement joins TRBV7-9 to TRBJ2-3; TRBD2 aligns across 11 bases. This CDR3 contains 15 residues. V dropped 5 bases and J dropped 9; count of bases not matched to a gene: 10. The germline V gene has CDR1 SEHNR and CDR2 FQNEAQ (reference sequence). For the CDR3, the DNA is TGTGCCAGCAGCAGCCCACTAGCGGGGGACGGGACGCAGTATTTT. This gives the protein CASSSPLAGDGTQYF.

This chain connects TRBV5-5 to TRBJ1-2, with D possibly matching TRBD1 (5 bases). The CDR3 loop spans 18 amino acids. Germline CDR1 is SGHKS and CDR2 is YYEKEE (reference sequence). The V end lost 1 base, the J end lost 2 bases, and 21 bases lay between the germline ends. In DNA form, the CDR3 reads TGTGCCAGCAGCTTGTTTCTCACTCGTGGGCAGGGAAACTATGGCTACACCTTC. Amino acids: CASSLFLTRGQGNYGYTF.

A remark on this clone: Distinct nucleotide sequences in the sample also encode this CDR3. V is TRBV7-9 and J is TRBJ2-7, with 7 nucleotides matching TRBD2. This CDR3 has 14 amino acids. J was trimmed by 3 bases and V by 1 base; bases with no gene match: 3. Looked up from germline, CDR1 is SEHNR and CDR2 is FQNEAQ (reference sequence). For the CDR3, the DNA is TGTGCCAGCAGCTTAGGAGGACTAGGCTACGAGCAGTACTTC. Translation gives CASSLGGLGYEQYF.

This clone was observed once. The chain is built from TRBV2 and TRBJ2-7; 9 nucleotides line up with TRBD1. CDR1 and CDR2 from the germline V gene are SNHLY and FYNNEI. Unmatched junction bases numbered 13, after V lost 8 bases and J lost 5 bases. The CDR3 is 15 amino acids. CDR3 sequence: CASLPTGQGFHEQYF. The CDR3 DNA follows: TGTGCCAGCTTACCCACGGGACAGGGTTTCCACGAGCAGTACTTC.

Remarks on this clone: Other DNA sequences in this sample translate to the same CDR3. The chain joins TRBV11-2 to TRBJ2-5, with D unclear. The germline V gene encodes CDR1 SGHAT and CDR2 FQNNGV. Trimming pared 1 base from V and 4 bases from J, leaving 10 bases between. The CDR3 contains 14 residues. CDR3 sequence: CASSLGGSGETQYF. In DNA form, the CDR3 reads TGTGCCAGCAGCTTAGGGGGATCAGGAGAGACCCAGTACTTC.

CDR3 DNA: TGTGCCAGCACGGGGACATTCTACAATGAGCAGTTCTTC. Translated, it gives CASTGTFYNEQFF. J is TRBJ2-1 and V is TRBV28; the D gene is possibly TRBD1 (6 bases). The germline V and J ends were trimmed by 7 bases and 3 bases, with 10 bases remaining between them. Germline loops: CDR1 MDHEN, CDR2 SYDVKM. The CDR3 runs 13 residues.

This chain links TRBV27 with TRBJ2-7, with D possibly TRBD2 on 5 matching bases. V lost 5 bases to trimming and J lost 4 bases, with 15 bases between them. The V gene's germline CDR1 is MNHEY and CDR2 SMNVEV (reference sequence). This CDR3 contains 14 residues. In nucleotides, the CDR3 is TGTGCCAGCAGTGAAGATAGGAGAGGGTACGAGCAGTACTTC. Protein product: CASSEDRRGYEQYF.

CDR3 nucleotide sequence: TGTGCCAGCAGCTTAGTAGCGGGGGGGCTCTACAATGAGCAGTTCTTC. Translated, it gives CASSLVAGGLYNEQFF. The chain employs TRBV7-6 and TRBJ2-1; 11 bases match TRBD2. Germline V gene sequence: CDR1 SGHVS, CDR2 FNYEAQ. The CDR3 extends over 16 amino acids. J gave up 3 bases and V 1 base, and 2 bases lay outside the gene matches.

The chain carries TRBV6-5 and TRBJ1-4; no definite D call. The CDR3 length is 14 residues. The V gene's germline CDR1 is MNHEY and CDR2 SVGAGI. V shed 2 bases and J shed 10 bases, with 14 bases lying between them. The CDR3 coding sequence is TGTGCCAGCAGTTACGATAGGGAGGCTCCAAAACTGTTTTTT. This encodes CASSYDREAPKLFF.

This clone showed up just once. The rearrangement uses TRBV5-1 and TRBJ2-7; 10 bases are a match to TRBD2. Germline trimming cut 3 bases from V and 0 bases from J; bases unmatched to any gene: 3. Germline V lookup: CDR1 SGHRS, CDR2 YFSETQ. CDR3 length: 15 residues. The DNA for the CDR3 is TGCGCCAGCAGCTGGATAGCGGGGGGCTCCTACGAGCAGTACTTC. This translates into CASSWIAGGSYEQYF.

V is TRBV7-8 and J is TRBJ2-1; perhaps TRBD2 as D (6 bases). The CDR3 runs 16 residues. V was shortened by 5 bases and J by 0 bases, with 14 bases between the two germline ends. Germline V CDR1 and CDR2: SGHVS, FQNEAQ. This CDR3 reads CASSGAGTLSYNEQFF. CDR3 DNA: TGTGCCAGCAGCGGGGCCGGGACTCTCTCCTACAATGAGCAGTTCTTC.

The CDR3 DNA is TGTGCCAGCAGCCCCTTCGCCAGCGGGGACTACAATGAGCAGTTCTTC. Translating it yields CASSPFASGDYNEQFF. The genes are TRBV4-2 and TRBJ2-1, with 7 nucleotides matching TRBD2. Germline loops: CDR1 LGHNA, CDR2 YNFKEQ. The CDR3 is 16 amino acids. The V segment lost 4 bases and the J segment 3 bases; nucleotides outside the gene matches: 9.

The J gene is TRBJ1-1, the V gene TRBV7-8, with D tentatively TRBD1 (6 bases). CDR3 size: 14 residues. From germline, CDR1 is SGHVS and CDR2 FQNEAQ. V was pared by 1 base and J by 8 bases, with 14 bases between. The CDR3 nucleotides read TGTGCCAGCAGCTTAGTACAGGGCAGTTCCGAAGCTTTCTTT. This gives the protein CASSLVQGSSEAFF.

Of note for this clone: Other DNA sequences of this sample code for an identical CDR3. The chain employs TRBV27 and TRBJ2-7, with TRBD1 matching 8 bases. CDR1 and CDR2 from the germline V gene are MNHEY and SMNVEV (reference sequence). The CDR3 length is 14 residues. V shed 2 bases and J 1 base; nucleotides not matched to a gene: 1. The chain's CDR3 is CASSLRDRSYEQYF. DNA of the CDR3: TGTGCCAGCAGTTTACGGGACAGGTCCTACGAGCAGTACTTC.

CDR3 protein: CASSLGLARNLNTGELFF. Here the CDR3 DNA reads TGCGCCAGCAGCTTGGGACTAGCCAGAAACCTTAACACCGGGGAGCTGTTTTTT. The chain joins TRBV5-1 to TRBJ2-2, with TRBD2 matching 7 bases. J was trimmed by 2 bases and V by 0 bases; bases with no gene match: 10. The CDR3 spans 18 residues. CDR1 is SGHRS and CDR2 is YFSETQ in the germline V gene.

The V and J genes are TRBV6-1 and TRBJ1-6; D remains unclear. Trimming removed 3 bases from V and 7 bases from J, with 4 bases in between. CDR3 size: 12 residues. Germline V lookup: CDR1 MNHNS, CDR2 SASEGT. The CDR3 region is CASSDTNSPLHF. The CDR3 region has the DNA TGTGCCAGCAGTGATACAAATTCACCCCTCCACTTT.

The chain carries TRBV19 and TRBJ2-2; the match to TRBD1 covers 9 bases. Germline lookup yields CDR1 LNHDA and CDR2 SQIVND (reference sequence). The CDR3 runs 14 residues. J was trimmed by 7 bases and V by 6 bases; bases with no gene match: 6. The CDR3, as DNA: TGTGCCAGTAGCCCGGGACAGGGCTTCGGGGAGCTGTTTTTT. Translation gives CASSPGQGFGELFF.

The CDR3 bases are TGTGCCAGCAGTTACTCGCAGGCGGTCGAGCAGTACTTC. Protein product: CASSYSQAVEQYF. This chain connects TRBV6-5 to TRBJ2-7, with unresolved D. Trimming cost V 0 bases and J 6 bases, with 9 bases left between them. The CDR3 totals 13 residues. Germline values: CDR1 MNHEY, CDR2 SVGAGI.

The chain uses TRBV30 and TRBJ1-4; TRBD1 aligns across 9 bases. CDR1 and CDR2 (germline): GTSNPN, SVGIG (reference sequence). CDR3 length: 21 amino acids. V was clipped by 1 base and J by 6 bases; unmatched bases: 24. This CDR3 is CAWSDPIGTGPFRTYDEKLFF. The CDR3 nucleotides read TGTGCCTGGAGTGACCCGATAGGGACAGGGCCCTTTAGAACCTATGATGAAAAACTGTTTTTT.

The gene calls are TRBV7-9 and TRBJ2-4; D ambiguous. The CDR3 has 12 residues. With 4 bases removed from V and 5 bases from J, the gap between germline ends came to 6 bases. Germline CDR1 and CDR2: SEHNR and FQNEAQ (reference sequence). As DNA, the CDR3 is TGTGCCAGCAGCTCGGCCGAAAACATTCAGTACTTC. Translated: CASSSAENIQYF.

CDR3 amino acids: CASSVVATGPETQYF. CDR3 nucleotide sequence: TGTGCCAGCAGCGTAGTAGCGACAGGGCCAGAGACCCAGTACTTC. V usage is TRBV9 and J usage is TRBJ2-5; 7 nucleotides match TRBD1. V trimming: 0 bases; J trimming: 4 bases; junction bases outside the gene matches: 6. This CDR3 spans 15 amino acids. CDR1 and CDR2 from the germline V gene are SGDLS and YYNGEE.

The chain uses TRBV7-9 and TRBJ1-3; 9 bases fit TRBD1. Germline V gives CDR1 SEHNR, CDR2 FQNEAQ (reference sequence). V trimming: 2 bases; J trimming: 0 bases; junction bases outside the gene matches: 2. This CDR3 is built from 16 residues. The CDR3 DNA sequence: TGTGCCAGCAGCTTATTGGGACAGGGCTCTGGAAACACCATATATTTT. It translates to CASSLLGQGSGNTIYF.

This chain connects TRBV10-2 to TRBJ2-3, with 9 nucleotides matching TRBD1. This CDR3 contains 15 residues. Germline V gives CDR1 WSHSY, CDR2 SAAADI. Trimming cost V 4 bases and J 4 bases; bases outside gene matches: 6. DNA of the CDR3: TGCGCCAGCAGTGGGGGGACAGGGCCCGCAGATACGCAGTATTTT. It yields the protein CASSGGTGPADTQYF.

This chain links TRBV19 with TRBJ2-2, with 7 bases aligning to TRBD2. V was clipped by 2 bases and J by 6 bases; unmatched bases: 6. Looked up from germline, CDR1 is LNHDA and CDR2 is SQIVND (reference sequence). This CDR3 comprises 15 residues. This CDR3 is CASSIPGGIAGELFF. Here the CDR3 DNA reads TGTGCCAGTAGTATACCGGGGGGAATCGCCGGGGAGCTGTTTTTT.

The table lists this clone with a count of one. The V and J genes are TRBV5-1 and TRBJ1-1; no clear D gene. The CDR3 runs 17 residues. Germline lookup yields CDR1 SGHRS and CDR2 YFSETQ. The V end was cut by 0 bases, the J end by 1 base, with 16 bases between. CDR3 coding DNA: TGCGCCAGCAGCTTGGGGATAAATTCAGGTCCGAACACTGAAGCTTTCTTT. The encoded protein is CASSLGINSGPNTEAFF.

This clone is a singleton in its sample. In DNA form, the CDR3 reads TGTGCCTGGAGTGTAGTGGGAGGGGGATCGCCATCCTACAATGAGCAGTTCTTC. It yields the protein CAWSVVGGGSPSYNEQFF. This chain joins TRBV30 and TRBJ2-1, with a tentative D call TRBD2 (7 bases). The CDR3 sequence is 18 residues long. V dropped 0 bases and J dropped 1 base, with 19 bases sitting between them. Germline assignment: CDR1 GTSNPN and CDR2 SVGIG (reference sequence).

This clone occurred once. The J gene is TRBJ1-1, the V gene TRBV5-1; D uncertain. Trimming cost V 1 base and J 3 bases, with 16 bases left between them. This CDR3 is built from 16 residues. CDR1 is SGHRS, CDR2 YFSETQ, per germline. CDR3 sequence (DNA): TGCGCCAGCAGCTTGAAGCGTTTCGGGAGAGACACTGAAGCTTTCTTT. Protein: CASSLKRFGRDTEAFF. The variable domain in full, completed from reference TRBV5-1 and TRBJ1-1, reads KAGVTQTPRYLIKTRGQQVTLSCSPISGHRSVSWYQQTPGQGLQFLFEYFSETQRNKGNFPGRFSGRQFSNSRSEMNVSTLELGDSALYLCASSLKRFGRDTEAFFGQGTRLTVV.

V and J are TRBV4-1 and TRBJ1-5; TRBD1 might be the D (6 bases). The CDR3 contains 15 residues. The V end lost 5 bases, the J end lost 7 bases, and 18 bases lay between the germline ends. The germline V gene encodes CDR1 MGHRA and CDR2 YSYEKL. The CDR3 DNA follows: TGCGCCAGCAGCGAAAGGGGGGGTAGGGGACAGCCCCAGCATTTT. Translated, it gives CASSERGGRGQPQHF.

The chain employs TRBV27 and TRBJ1-2; 9 positions agree with TRBD1. This CDR3 region has 14 residues. With 5 bases clipped from V and 7 bases from J, the junction kept 8 bases outside the gene matches. The V gene's germline CDR1 is MNHEY and CDR2 SMNVEV (reference sequence). The CDR3 here is CASSPGTGRSGYTF. In DNA, the CDR3 is TGTGCCAGCAGTCCTGGGACAGGGAGGAGTGGCTACACCTTC.